This entry lists 27 T cell receptor beta chains sequenced from one sample in a study of low-dose radiotherapy and immunotherapy resistance in tumors. Priming of first-strand cDNA relied on TRAV- and TRBV-specific primers (covering alpha and beta chains). The authors ran 15 to 20 PCR cycles to amplify TCRs with a constant-region primer and V-primer adapter. TCRdb itself ran the reads through MiXCR, one entry per CDR3 protein. Among some 88,000 distinct CDR3 sequences listed, around 9.2% were seen once. Time point described: before trial treatment. This specimen consisted of PBMCs, obtained before treatment. All receptors come from a male donor with prostate cancer.

This clonotype was counted ten times or more. This sequence joins TRBV6-6 and TRBJ1-1, with D unresolved. The CDR3 has 12 amino acids. V dropped 4 bases and J dropped 8 bases, with 11 bases sitting between them. In germline, CDR1 is MNHNY, CDR2 SVGAGI (reference sequence). DNA for the CDR3: TGTGCCAGCAGTTCGGGAGACCTCGAAGCTTTCTTT. Its translation is CASSSGDLEAFF.

This clonotype was observed many times. The genes are TRBV6-5 and TRBJ1-5; D is perhaps TRBD1 (6 bases). V lost 4 bases to trimming and J lost 1 base, with 26 bases between them. This CDR3 has 20 residues. Germline loops: CDR1 MNHEY, CDR2 SVGAGI. The DNA of the CDR3 is TGTGCCAGCAGTTCTAGGTCGGGCCAGGCAGGGGCCCCCAGCAATCAGCCCCAGCATTTT. This sequence encodes CASSSRSGQAGAPSNQPQHF.

The table lists this clonotype with many counts. CDR3 coding DNA: TGTGCCAGCAGTTTATTTGGGACAGGGGGCGAATTGGAGACCCAGTACTTC. It codes for CASSLFGTGGELETQYF. The chain combines TRBV28 with TRBJ2-5; 12 nucleotides align to TRBD1. CDR1 MDHEN and CDR2 SYDVKM come from the germline V gene. J was trimmed by 5 bases and V by 1 base; bases with no gene match: 8. This CDR3 is 17 amino acids long.

This clonotype was seen at least ten times. This rearrangement joins TRBV29-1 to TRBJ2-2; D remains unclear. This CDR3 region has 13 residues. The germline gives CDR1 SQVTM, CDR2 ANQGSEA. Trimming pared 3 bases from V and 1 base from J, leaving 6 bases between. The CDR3 nucleotides read TGCAGCGTTGATTTTAAGAACACCGGGGAGCTGTTTTTT. This codes for CSVDFKNTGELFF.

This clonotype was counted many times. The chain recombines TRBV7-9 with TRBJ2-2, with D uncertain. This CDR3 spans 15 amino acids. Germline loops: CDR1 SEHNR, CDR2 FQNEAQ (reference sequence). Between the trimmed V and J ends, which lost 1 base and 0 bases, there was a span of 6 bases. The CDR3 reads CASSLGNTNTGELFF. The CDR3 DNA reads as TGTGCCAGCAGCTTAGGGAACACGAACACCGGGGAGCTGTTTTTT.

This clonotype has at least ten counts. The chain is built from TRBV9 and TRBJ2-1; D gene unclear. The ends were cut back, 4 bases at V and 0 bases at J, with 8 bases in the middle. The CDR3 consists of 14 residues. Germline CDR1 is SGDLS and CDR2 is YYNGEE. The CDR3 DNA reads TGTGCCAGCAGCCCCCGGTTCTCCTACAATGAGCAGTTCTTC. Translation: CASSPRFSYNEQFF.

This clonotype has at least ten counts. The chain carries TRBV29-1 and TRBJ2-3; TRBD1 is a possible D gene (5 bases). CDR1 SQVTM and CDR2 ANQGSEA come from the germline V gene. The ends were cut back, 0 bases at V and 1 base at J, with 11 bases in the middle. The CDR3 consists of 15 residues. Here the CDR3 DNA reads TGCAGCGTTGAAGATATCAGGGTACGCACAGATACGCAGTATTTT. It codes for CSVEDIRVRTDTQYF.

This clonotype occurred many times. The V call is TRBV20-1, the J call TRBJ1-6; D ambiguous. The CDR3 consists of 14 residues. Germline V CDR1 and CDR2: DFQATT, SNEGSKA (reference sequence). V lost 5 bases to trimming and J lost 5 bases, with 13 bases between them. The CDR3 DNA sequence: TGCAGTGCTCCACCGGGATCTAATAATTCACCCCTCCACTTT. Translating it yields CSAPPGSNNSPLHF.

This clonotype was detected ten times or more. This chain joins TRBV20-1 and TRBJ2-7, with D possibly being TRBD2 (5 bases). Trimming stripped 1 base from V and 2 bases from J, with 12 bases between. Germline lookup yields CDR1 DFQATT and CDR2 SNEGSKA (reference sequence). CDR3 size: 14 residues. The CDR3 sequence: CSARVGASAYEQYF. The DNA of the CDR3 is TGCAGTGCTAGAGTGGGAGCTTCCGCCTACGAGCAGTACTTC.

CDR3 DNA sequence: TGCAGCGTCCTAGGAGCCACCGGGACCCTAAAGGCGAATGAGCAGTTCTTC. Protein: CSVLGATGTLKANEQFF. The rearrangement joins TRBV29-1 to TRBJ2-1; either TRBD1 or TRBD2 may supply D (5 bases each). The CDR3 spans 17 residues. Trimming stripped 6 bases from V and 7 bases from J, with 28 bases between. Germline V gene lookup returns CDR1 SQVTM and CDR2 ANQGSEA.

This clonotype has a count of ten or more. The V call is TRBV18, the J call TRBJ2-3; D is undetermined. Germline V CDR1 and CDR2: KGHSH, LQKENI. The V gene lost 5 bases and the J gene lost 0 bases, with 9 bases spanning the gap. The CDR3 spans 14 residues. The chain's CDR3 is CASSRTDSTDTQYF. DNA for the CDR3: TGTGCCAGCTCAAGGACGGATAGCACAGATACGCAGTATTTT.

This clonotype was recorded many times. The chain recombines TRBV4-1 with TRBJ1-6; D is ambiguous. The germline CDR1 and CDR2 sequences are MGHRA and YSYEKL. The CDR3 has 15 amino acids. Trimming removed 1 base from V and 4 bases from J, with 8 bases in between. This CDR3 is CASSQVPGYNSPLHF. For the CDR3, the DNA is TGCGCCAGCAGCCAAGTTCCAGGATATAATTCACCCCTCCACTTT.

Many counts were recorded for this clonotype. The chain is built from TRBV6-4 and TRBJ2-3; D is tentatively TRBD1 or TRBD2 (6 bases each). The germline gives CDR1 MRHNA, CDR2 SNTAGT. This CDR3 contains 15 residues. V was trimmed by 5 bases and J by 2 bases, leaving 14 bases between them. The CDR3 DNA reads TGTGCCAGCAGTACGAGGGGGGATCCCACAGATACGCAGTATTTT. Amino acids: CASSTRGDPTDTQYF.

This clonotype was detected many times. The V call is TRBV20-1, the J call TRBJ2-5; 7 nucleotides line up with TRBD2. Trimming took 3 bases from V and 0 from J; bases not matched to a gene: 4. The CDR3 is 14 residues long. CDR1 DFQATT and CDR2 SNEGSKA come from the germline V gene (reference sequence). CDR3 region: CSASTGGHQETQYF. DNA for the CDR3: TGCAGTGCTAGTACGGGAGGCCACCAAGAGACCCAGTACTTC.

This clonotype was observed at least ten times. This chain links TRBV4-1 with TRBJ1-1; weak D call: TRBD1 (5 bases). V was pared by 2 bases and J by 0 bases, with 10 bases between. Germline CDR1 MGHRA, CDR2 YSYEKL. There are 15 residues in the CDR3. The CDR3 reads CASSQLGTVNTEAFF. CDR3 DNA sequence: TGCGCCAGCAGCCAACTCGGGACGGTGAACACTGAAGCTTTCTTT.

This clonotype has ten or more counts. The chain links TRBV5-6 to TRBJ2-1; 9 nucleotides align to TRBD2. The CDR3 runs 15 residues. CDR1 and CDR2 (germline): SGHDT, YYEEEE. The V segment lost 6 bases and the J segment 9 bases; nucleotides outside the gene matches: 13. The CDR3 DNA is TGTGCCAGCACCCAGGCGGCTAGCGGGAAGGGTGAGCAGTTCTTC. Translated: CASTQAASGKGEQFF.

The table lists this clonotype with many counts. The chain is built from TRBV24-1 and TRBJ2-2; perhaps TRBD1 as D (6 bases). The V end was cut by 9 bases, the J end by 1 base, with 11 bases between. The CDR3 totals 14 residues. The germline CDR1 and CDR2 sequences are KGHDR and SFDVKD. The CDR3 DNA reads TGTGCCACCCGGGACAAGGGGAACACCGGGGAGCTGTTTTTT. Translated, it gives CATRDKGNTGELFF.

The sample holds many counts of this clonotype. The V call is TRBV18, the J call TRBJ2-7, with 8 bases lining up with TRBD2. CDR3 length: 13 amino acids. Germline CDR1 reads KGHSH; CDR2 reads LQKENI. V lost 6 bases to trimming and J lost 3 bases; unmatched junction nucleotides: 4. The CDR3 here is CASSLREDYEQYF. DNA for the CDR3: TGTGCCAGCTCCTTGCGGGAGGACTACGAGCAGTACTTC.

There are many counts of this clonotype. The CDR3 nucleotides are TGTGCCAGCAGCCCCCAAGCGGGAAGATTGTACGAGCAGTACTTC. This sequence encodes CASSPQAGRLYEQYF. V gene TRBV7-9 combines with J gene TRBJ2-7, with TRBD2 matching over 7 bases. The CDR3 sequence is 15 residues long. Per the germline V gene, CDR1 is SEHNR and CDR2 is FQNEAQ (reference sequence). Losses at the gene ends were 5 bases for V and 4 bases for J; bases not matched to a gene: 11. Using reference TRBV7-9 and TRBJ2-7 for the parts outside the CDR3, the full variable domain is DTGVSQNPRHKITKRGQNVTFRCDPISEHNRLYWYRQTLGQGPEFLTYFQNEAQLEKSRLLSDRFSAERPKGSFSTLEIQRTEQGDSAMYLCASSPQAGRLYEQYFGPGTRLTVT.

At least ten counts were recorded for this clonotype. The chain employs TRBV7-2 and TRBJ2-7; D call uncertain. Trimming removed 3 bases at V and 4 bases at J, with 10 bases between. The germline gives CDR1 SGHTA, CDR2 FQGNSA. The CDR3 covers 13 residues. CDR3 nucleotide sequence: TGTGCCAGCAGCTTGGGTGGACGATACGAGCAGTACTTC. This encodes CASSLGGRYEQYF.

The V call is TRBV12-2, the J call TRBJ2-7; TRBD1, the table's D call, lacks a check against the DNA. TRBV12-2 is a pseudogene segment. The CDR3 is 13 residues long. The CDR3 nucleotides read TGTGCAAGTCGCTCACAGGGGGCCAACGAGCAGTACTTC. Amino acids: CASRSQGANEQYF.

This clonotype showed up many times. This chain uses TRBV12-3 or TRBV12-4 with TRBJ1-1, with a tentative D call TRBD1 (5 bases). This CDR3 has 13 amino acids. The V end was cut by 5 bases, the J end by 6 bases, with 13 bases between. The CDR3 nucleotides read TGTGCCAGCAGTCAGGCCGGGGGGTCTGAAGCTTTCTTT. This encodes CASSQAGGSEAFF.

This clonotype is medium-sized. In DNA form, the CDR3 reads TGCGCCAGCAGCCAAGATATGGGCAGACTCTTAGGGGACGAGCAGTACTTC. This encodes CASSQDMGRLLGDEQYF. The chain recombines TRBV4-3 with TRBJ2-7; tentatively, D is TRBD1 (5 bases). Trimming removed 0 bases from V and 5 bases from J, with 20 bases in between. The CDR3 extends over 17 amino acids. The germline V gene encodes CDR1 LGHNA and CDR2 YSLEER.

In this sample, this clonotype turned up many times. The chain uses TRBV28 and TRBJ1-5; TRBD1 might be the D (5 bases). V was pared by 3 bases and J by 3 bases, with 9 bases between. The CDR3 consists of 14 residues. Germline CDR1 MDHEN, CDR2 SYDVKM. CDR3 nucleotide sequence: TGTGCCAGCAGTTTGGGAGGGACCAATCAGCCCCAGCATTTT. Encoded protein: CASSLGGTNQPQHF.

This clonotype was seen repeatedly, ten times or more. The V gene is TRBV6-1, the J gene TRBJ2-3, with D unresolved. CDR1 and CDR2 from the germline V gene are MNHNS and SASEGT. The CDR3 spans 12 residues. V lost 5 bases and J 6 bases, leaving 9 bases between the germline ends. The DNA for the CDR3 is TGTGCCAGCAGTTTGAGTAGGGATACGCAGTATTTT. As protein: CASSLSRDTQYF.

This clonotype was counted ten times or more. The chain carries TRBV7-8 and TRBJ1-3, with D possibly matching TRBD1 (5 bases). In germline, CDR1 is SGHVS, CDR2 FQNEAQ. V was pared by 5 bases and J by 8 bases, with 13 bases between. This CDR3 comprises 13 residues. The CDR3 coding sequence is TGTGCCAGCAGCGGGACTCTGAGAGACACCATATATTTT. It encodes CASSGTLRDTIYF.

The chain is built from TRBV7-6 and TRBJ2-1, with 12 bases matching TRBD2. V trimming: 5 bases; J trimming: 12 bases; junction bases outside the gene matches: 8. Germline V lookup: CDR1 SGHVS, CDR2 FNYEAQ. The CDR3 runs 14 residues. The CDR3 sequence: CASSERLAGVGQFF. The CDR3 coding sequence is TGTGCCAGCAGCGAAAGACTAGCGGGAGTAGGGCAGTTCTTC.